Following are 30 T cell receptor beta chains from one sample sequenced in a study of persistence of HIV-infected CD4 T cells. These TCRs are of unknown antigen specificity. The immunoSEQ assay was version 4, run in survey mode. The assay was immunoSEQ multiplex PCR, and TCRdb's table has in-frame clones only and misses some. This table has around 30,000 clones, 82% appearing once. An overlapping HIV-1 Gag peptide pool stimulated these cells at about 0.94 ug/peptide/mL. Sorted nonresponding memory CD4+ T cells were CD40L-negative, CD69-negative, CD45RO-high. Sample: CD4+ T cells sorted from PBMCs after roughly 18-hour stimulation, taken from a patient who received antiretroviral therapy. The receptors derive from an adult woman with HIV who was CMV-seropositive.

This clone was seen only a few times. This sequence joins TRBV7-6 and TRBJ2-2, with D unclear. The CDR3 length is 16 residues. Germline V CDR1 and CDR2: SGHVS, FNYEAQ. Trimming took off 1 base at V and 0 bases at J, with 9 bases between the two ends. This CDR3 is CASSLGNSANTGELFF. For the CDR3, the DNA is TGTGCCAGCAGCTTAGGAAACAGCGCGAACACCGGGGAGCTGTTTTTT.

J is TRBJ2-2 and V is TRBV28; D may be TRBD2 (5 bases). CDR3 length: 15 amino acids. CDR1 and CDR2 (germline): MDHEN, SYDVKM. Between the trimmed V and J ends, which lost 8 bases and 4 bases, there was a span of 17 bases. The CDR3: CASGPRGLGTGELFF. The CDR3 nucleotides read TGTGCCAGCGGCCCCCGGGGATTGGGCACCGGGGAGCTGTTTTTT.

The CDR3: CASSRRGQGARRETQYF. CDR3 DNA: TGTGCCAGCAGCCGGAGGGGACAGGGGGCTCGTCGAGAGACCCAGTACTTC. The rearrangement joins TRBV5-6 to TRBJ2-5; 12 nucleotides align to TRBD1. The germline gives CDR1 SGHDT, CDR2 YYEEEE. V trimming: 4 bases; J trimming: 4 bases; junction bases outside the gene matches: 11. CDR3 length equals 17 residues.

V and J are TRBV4-2 and TRBJ1-6, with D possibly being TRBD1 (5 bases). The V gene's germline CDR1 is LGHNA and CDR2 YNFKEQ. Trimming took off 0 bases at V and 13 bases at J, with 13 bases between the two ends. This CDR3 is built from 14 residues. The CDR3 nucleotides are TGTGCCAGCAGCCAAGATTCGGGGGAATTTCCCCTCCACTTT. Translation gives CASSQDSGEFPLHF.

The chain employs TRBV10-2 and TRBJ1-1, with 7 bases aligning to TRBD1. V lost 5 bases to trimming and J lost 5 bases; unmatched junction nucleotides: 5. The V gene's germline CDR1 is WSHSY and CDR2 SAAADI. There are 13 residues in the CDR3. CDR3 sequence reads: CASSPQGTTEAFF. CDR3 nucleotide sequence: TGCGCCAGCAGTCCACAGGGGACAACTGAAGCTTTCTTT.

V and J are TRBV11-2 and TRBJ2-3; 7 bases fit TRBD1. Germline V gives CDR1 SGHAT, CDR2 FQNNGV. The CDR3 is 11 amino acids. Unmatched junction bases numbered 3, after V lost 5 bases and J lost 10 bases. The CDR3 region is CASSRGGAQYF. The CDR3 region has the DNA TGTGCCAGCAGCAGAGGGGGCGCGCAGTATTTT.

The CDR3 spells CASSRTREETQYF. The CDR3, as DNA: TGTGCCAGCAGCCGGACGAGGGAAGAGACCCAGTACTTC. The V gene is TRBV7-8, the J gene TRBJ2-5; the D gene is possibly TRBD2 (5 bases). CDR1 is SGHVS, CDR2 FQNEAQ, per germline. CDR3 length equals 13 residues. V lost 5 bases, J lost 3 bases, and 10 bases lay in between.

This clone was observed a few times. V usage is TRBV11-3 and J usage is TRBJ2-3; D unresolved. The V gene's germline CDR1 is SGHNT and CDR2 YENEEA. Trimming took off 5 bases at V and 5 bases at J, with 14 bases between the two ends. CDR3 length: 14 residues. CDR3 in DNA: TGTGCCAGCAGCGTTGACGACACCATAGATACGCAGTATTTT. It is translated as CASSVDDTIDTQYF. The entire variable domain, with the rest obtained from reference TRBV11-3 and TRBJ2-3, is as follows: EAGVVQSPRYKIIEKKQPVAFWCNPISGHNTLYWYLQNLGQGPELLIRYENEEAVDDSQLPKDRFSAERLKGVDSTLKIQPAELGDSAVYLCASSVDDTIDTQYFGPGTRLTVL.

The J gene is TRBJ2-1, the V gene TRBV2; 8 bases line up with TRBD1. The CDR3 sequence is 17 residues long. CDR1 SNHLY and CDR2 FYNNEI come from the germline V gene. Trimming cost V 3 bases and J 4 bases; bases outside gene matches: 11. CDR3: CASSEWGGQGKYNEQFF. CDR3 sequence (DNA): TGTGCCAGCAGTGAGTGGGGAGGACAGGGTAAATACAATGAGCAGTTCTTC.

This clone has just one count. The genes are TRBV5-6 and TRBJ1-3; TRBD1 matches at 7 bases. Trimming took 5 bases from V and 0 from J; bases not matched to a gene: 11. Germline V gives CDR1 SGHDT, CDR2 YYEEEE. The CDR3 has 17 residues. The CDR3 region has the DNA TGTGCCAGCAGGTACGGGACAGCCTCGAGCTCTGGAAACACCATATATTTT. Translated: CASRYGTASSSGNTIYF.

The chain joins TRBV10-1 to TRBJ1-5, with D perhaps matching TRBD1 (6 bases). This CDR3 has 13 amino acids. From germline, CDR1 is WNHNN and CDR2 SYGVQD (reference sequence). Trimming left V 9 bases short and J 3 bases short, with 12 bases between. Here the CDR3 reads CARAGGLNQPQHF. The CDR3 coding sequence is TGCGCCAGAGCCGGGGGGCTCAATCAGCCCCAGCATTTT.

This chain joins TRBV28 and TRBJ2-4, with TRBD2 matching 8 bases. CDR3 length: 14 residues. CDR1 is MDHEN, CDR2 SYDVKM, per germline. Unmatched junction bases numbered 7, after V lost 7 bases and J lost 5 bases. The CDR3 region has the DNA TGTGCCAGCACCCCGGGAGGGTCCCAAAACATTCAGTACTTC. Translation gives CASTPGGSQNIQYF.

This rearrangement joins TRBV24-1 to TRBJ2-3; possible D gene TRBD1, 6 bases. The V end lost 3 bases, the J end lost 2 bases, and 11 bases lay between the germline ends. The CDR3 has 15 residues. Germline CDR1 and CDR2: KGHDR and SFDVKD. The CDR3 DNA sequence: TGTGCCACCAGTGATCAGACAGGCCTCACAGATACGCAGTATTTT. This encodes CATSDQTGLTDTQYF.

This clone was recorded a few times. The V gene is TRBV7-9, the J gene TRBJ1-2; D gene uncertain. The V end was cut by 2 bases, the J end by 2 bases, with 12 bases between. The germline V gene has CDR1 SEHNR and CDR2 FQNEAQ (reference sequence). The CDR3 contains 15 residues. Written as DNA, the CDR3 is TGTGCCAGCAGCTTAACAGAGTGGATAAACTATGGCTACACCTTC. Translating it yields CASSLTEWINYGYTF.

The CDR3 DNA sequence: TGTGCCTGGAGTCCAATAGGGACAGGGAGGGGGCTCTATGGCTACACCTTC. Translation gives CAWSPIGTGRGLYGYTF. This rearrangement joins TRBV30 to TRBJ1-2, with 9 bases identical to TRBD1. The CDR3 is made up of 17 amino acids. The germline gives CDR1 GTSNPN, CDR2 SVGIG (reference sequence). V lost 2 bases and J lost 4; bases outside the gene matches: 14.

In this sample, this clone turned up a few times. The chain links TRBV11-3 to TRBJ2-2; the D is unclear. The germline gives CDR1 SGHNT, CDR2 YENEEA. The CDR3 is 14 amino acids. Trimming took 3 bases from V and 1 from J, leaving 6 bases between them. The CDR3 bases are TGTGCCAGCAGCTTGGTGGGGAACACCGGGGAGCTGTTTTTT. It is translated as CASSLVGNTGELFF.

This chain links TRBV6-2 or TRBV6-3 with TRBJ1-5; D uncertain. The CDR3 sequence is 17 residues long. Trimming removed 0 bases at V and 4 bases at J, with 16 bases between. CDR1 MNHEY and CDR2 SVGEGT come from the germline V gene. The CDR3 DNA sequence: TGTGCCAGCAGTTACTCTACTGGACGGGCAACTAATCAGCCCCAGCATTTT. Residues: CASSYSTGRATNQPQHF.

This sequence joins TRBV5-1 and TRBJ1-1; the match to TRBD1 covers 7 bases. CDR3 length: 15 residues. Germline-derived CDR1 and CDR2 are SGHRS and YFSETQ. The J segment lost 2 bases and the V segment lost 5 bases, leaving 9 bases of the junction unmatched. The CDR3 reads CASRTGVGDNTEAFF. As DNA, the CDR3 is TGCGCCAGCAGAACAGGGGTTGGGGATAACACTGAAGCTTTCTTT.

J is TRBJ1-2 and V is TRBV30; TRBD1 matches 11 bases. Looked up from germline, CDR1 is GTSNPN and CDR2 is SVGIG (reference sequence). The CDR3 has 15 amino acids. The V gene end was trimmed by 2 bases and the J gene end by 8 bases; junction bases not matched to a gene: 10. CDR3 loop: CAWSPPAGTGGGYTF. The CDR3 coding sequence is TGTGCCTGGAGTCCACCCGCCGGGACAGGGGGAGGCTACACCTTC.

The V call is TRBV11-3, the J call TRBJ2-2, with 8 bases matching TRBD1. The germline V gene has CDR1 SGHNT and CDR2 YENEEA. The CDR3 contains 16 residues. The V segment lost 5 bases and the J segment 4 bases; nucleotides outside the gene matches: 9. CDR3: CASSNPRQGSTGELFF. CDR3 DNA: TGTGCCAGCAGCAACCCCCGACAGGGGAGCACCGGGGAGCTGTTTTTT.

This sequence joins TRBV28 and TRBJ2-5; maybe TRBD1 (5 bases). V was shortened by 5 bases and J by 1 base, with 11 bases between the two germline ends. Germline-derived CDR1 and CDR2 are MDHEN and SYDVKM. The CDR3 is 14 amino acids. CDR3 in DNA: TGTGCCAGCAGTGACCAAGGGGCCCAAGAGACCCAGTACTTC. As protein: CASSDQGAQETQYF.

V is TRBV5-6 and J is TRBJ1-2; 7 bases agree with TRBD1. J lost 8 bases, V lost 6 bases, and 13 bases had no gene match. This CDR3 spans 14 amino acids. Germline V gene data show CDR1 as SGHDT and CDR2 as YYEEEE. The CDR3 sequence is CASTPINRGEGYTF. For the CDR3, the DNA is TGTGCCAGCACCCCTATTAACAGGGGCGAGGGCTACACCTTC.

The J gene is TRBJ2-2, the V gene TRBV24-1; 9 positions agree with TRBD2. CDR3 length: 17 residues. CDR1 is KGHDR and CDR2 is SFDVKD in the germline V gene. Unmatched junction bases numbered 10, after V lost 4 bases and J lost 5 bases. This CDR3 is CATSDSKREVRTGELFF. Written as DNA, the CDR3 is TGTGCCACCAGTGACTCAAAGCGGGAGGTGAGAACCGGGGAGCTGTTTTTT.

In DNA form, the CDR3 reads TGTGCCAGCAGCTCTATGGCAGACGTCCTACAAGAGACCCAGTACTTC. The encoded protein is CASSSMADVLQETQYF. V is TRBV5-6 and J is TRBJ2-5; D unresolved. CDR1 is SGHDT and CDR2 is YYEEEE in the germline V gene. The CDR3 has 16 residues. Trimming removed 3 bases at V and 2 bases at J, with 17 bases between. Full variable domain (outside the CDR3, taken from reference TRBV5-6 and TRBJ2-5): DAGVTQSPTHLIKTRGQQVTLRCSPKSGHDTVSWYQQALGQGPQFIFQYYEEEERQRGNFPDRFSGHQFPNYSSELNVNALLLGDSALYLCASSSMADVLQETQYFGPGTRLLVL.

The chain links TRBV28 to TRBJ2-7; D is ambiguous. This CDR3 is built from 12 residues. Germline-derived CDR1 and CDR2 are MDHEN and SYDVKM. V lost 6 bases, J lost 7 bases, and 13 bases lay in between. The CDR3 loop reads CASRKARAEQYF. The CDR3 DNA reads as TGTGCCAGCAGAAAAGCACGGGCGGAGCAGTACTTC.

The genes are TRBV27 and TRBJ2-5; D call uncertain. V gave up 2 bases and J gave up 4 bases, with 2 bases separating them. Germline loops: CDR1 MNHEY, CDR2 SMNVEV (reference sequence). The CDR3 is 11 amino acids. CDR3 amino acids: CASSLGETQYF. Written as DNA, the CDR3 is TGTGCCAGCAGTTTAGGAGAGACCCAGTACTTC.

The J gene is TRBJ2-2, the V gene TRBV5-1; 13 bases agree with TRBD2. This CDR3 has 20 residues. CDR1 SGHRS and CDR2 YFSETQ come from the germline V gene. Trimming cost V 4 bases and J 0 bases; bases outside gene matches: 12. CDR3 loop: CASSREGLAGRPSNTGELFF. The CDR3 DNA sequence: TGCGCCAGCAGCCGCGAGGGACTAGCGGGAAGACCTTCGAACACCGGGGAGCTGTTTTTT.

This chain connects TRBV6-5 to TRBJ2-4, with D unresolved. The CDR3 spans 15 residues. V lost 6 bases, J lost 0 bases, and 12 bases lay in between. Germline CDR1 is MNHEY and CDR2 is SVGAGI. This CDR3 reads CASRPVIKAKNIQYF. CDR3 DNA sequence: TGTGCCAGCAGGCCCGTGATCAAAGCCAAAAACATTCAGTACTTC.

The chain combines TRBV24-1 with TRBJ1-2; D not certain. Germline V gives CDR1 KGHDR, CDR2 SFDVKD. This CDR3 has 14 residues. Trimming took 5 bases from V and 6 from J, leaving 15 bases between them. The CDR3 sequence is CATSGTTGVDGYTF. CDR3 bases: TGTGCCACCAGTGGAACGACGGGAGTCGATGGCTACACCTTC.

This clone was detected only a few times. The chain has TRBV19 and TRBJ1-5; D gene unclear. Germline V gene lookup returns CDR1 LNHDA and CDR2 SQIVND (reference sequence). Trimming removed 2 bases at V and 5 bases at J, with 10 bases between. The CDR3 is made up of 14 amino acids. CDR3 region: CASSISRADQPQHF. As DNA, the CDR3 is TGTGCCAGTAGTATATCAAGGGCCGATCAGCCCCAGCATTTT.